This is a list of T cell receptor beta chains from one sample in a study of breast tumors, draining lymph nodes, adjacent tissues. Each CDR3 protein gets one entry after TCRdb re-called the multiplex PCR reads with MiXCR. The profile shows roughly 130,000 distinct CDR3 sequences, approximately 29% of them singletons. Sequences were obtained from axillary lymph node tissue. These receptors were obtained from a female donor with breast cancer. Some clones in this sample may be carry-over from other donors' samples. Both conserved end residues are part of each CDR3. A D gene is named only where the DNA matches it firmly. The size of a clone is reported for some rows only, either as once, few or many, or as a class for expanded clones.

TRBJ2-3 TRBD1 many TRBV25-1 CASSGDRAPDTQYF TGTGCCAGCAGTGGGGACAGGGCCCCAGATACGCAGTATTTT
TRBJ2-3 TRBD2 many TRBV6-1 CATPNLAGGPDTQYF TGTGCCACCCCAAACCTAGCGGGGGGTCCAGATACGCAGTATTTT
TRBJ2-5 TRBD2 - TRBV9 CASSVLAGGVQETQYF TGTGCCAGCAGCGTCCTAGCGGGGGGGGTACAAGAGACCCAGTACTTC
TRBJ2-3 - many TRBV6-6 CASSYSTESTDTQYF TGTGCCAGCAGTTACTCGACGGAGAGCACAGATACGCAGTATTTT
TRBJ2-3 TRBD2 - TRBV7-3 CASSLSGGENEQTDTQYF TGTGCCAGCAGCTTGAGCGGGGGGGAAAATGAGCAGACAGATACGCAGTATTTT
TRBJ1-1 - few TRBV7-2 CASSTMSGVGTEAFF TGTGCCAGCAGCACCATGTCCGGTGTCGGCACTGAAGCTTTCTTT
TRBJ1-2 - many TRBV4-1 CASSPRDGDYGYTF TGCGCCAGCAGCCCCCGGGACGGCGACTATGGCTACACCTTC
TRBJ1-1 TRBD1 - TRBV6-2/TRBV6-3 CASSLGQERLF TGTGCCAGCAGCCTTGGACAGGAGAGGCTCTTT
TRBJ2-7 - many TRBV4-1 CASSPLLGSSYEQYF TGCGCCAGCAGCCCATTATTGGGGAGCTCCTACGAGCAGTACTTC
TRBJ2-3 - many TRBV5-4 CASSWGTGPDTQYF TGTGCCAGCAGCTGGGGTACCGGGCCAGATACGCAGTATTTT
TRBJ1-6 - - TRBV2 CVSSEFPGNSPLHF TGTGTCAGCAGTGAATTTCCAGGGAATTCACCCCTTCACTTT
TRBJ1-1 - - TRBV7-9 CASSLASTGQAFF TGTGCCAGCAGCTTAGCGAGCACAGGGCAAGCTTTCTTT
TRBJ2-3 TRBD2 many TRBV24-1 CATSQAGGNTQYF TGTGCCACCAGCCAGGCGGGGGGGAATACGCAGTATTTT
TRBJ2-5 TRBD2 - TRBV9 CASTGDTGTSDMKTQYF TGTGCCAGCACCGGAGATACCGGGACTAGCGATATGAAGACCCAGTACTTC